The 4 T cell receptor beta chains reported below all come from one sample, sequenced in a study of blood T cell repertoires in COVID-19 (dated by TCRdb to 2020 to 2021). The method behind the library was the immunoSEQ multiplex PCR assay. The table comes from immuneACCESS by way of TCRdb, which keeps in-frame sequences with V and J called. Part of the clones is missing from these tables; in studies checked, under half for an unresolved V gene and the rest for unknown reasons. The sample profile shows 140,000 to 150,000 clones; about four fifths of them were found once. Jointly, the top ten make up roughly 6.2% of the sample. Specimen: PBMCs or T cells enriched from blood (not recorded which). The source is a woman aged 45-59 years who had been exposed to COVID-19.

The chain joins TRBV14 to TRBJ1-6; D is uncertain. Deletions cut 1 base from V and 0 bases from J, with 7 bases between. Germline V CDR1 and CDR2: SGHDN, FVKESK. The CDR3 is made up of 16 amino acids. Here the CDR3 DNA reads TGTGCCAGCAGCCAAGTCGTGAGCTCCTATAATTCACCCCTCCACTTT. It is translated as CASSQVVSSYNSPLHF.

This chain links TRBV7-6 with TRBJ1-2, with a tentative D call TRBD1 (5 bases). The V gene's germline CDR1 is SGHVS and CDR2 FNYEAQ. This CDR3 has 13 residues. V dropped 5 bases and J dropped 8 bases, with 15 bases sitting between them. CDR3 amino acids: CASSPPPGGGYTF. The DNA of the CDR3 is TGTGCCAGCAGCCCCCCCCCGGGGGGGGGCTACACCTTC.

The rearrangement uses TRBV6-1 and TRBJ1-5, with D perhaps matching TRBD1 (5 bases). The CDR3 spans 15 residues. Germline CDR1 and CDR2: MNHNS and SASEGT. Deletions cut 0 bases from V and 11 bases from J, with 17 bases between. The CDR3 DNA reads as TGTGCCAGCAGTGAAGCTCAACGGGGGACCCCAGCCCAGCATTTT. Amino acids: CASSEAQRGTPAQHF.

The chain employs TRBV10-3 and TRBJ1-4, with a weak D call TRBD1 (5 bases). Trimming shortened V by 10 bases and J by 0 bases, and 9 bases separated the two germline ends. From germline, CDR1 is ENHRY and CDR2 SYGVKD. The CDR3 consists of 13 residues. In DNA form, the CDR3 reads TGTGCCACGGGGGAAGCAACTAATGAAAAACTGTTTTTT. Its translation is CATGEATNEKLFF.